This T cell receptor (beta chain) was identified in a study of shared clonotypes between healthy human individuals. A note on this clone: The antigen is unknown.

Study outcomes and limitations: Generation probabilities of non-shared clonotypes were lower (relative to those shared by all four donors). Compared with memory subsets, naive subsets generally had larger estimated richness.

Samples underwent the assay at deep level. Evenly divided among several immunoSEQ plates was the genomic DNA of each subset. This table comes from immunoSEQ multiplex PCR, and its TCRdb copy is limited to in-frame clones, with some not included. The table lists some 79,000 clones, roughly two thirds of them singletons. This CDR3 is built from 13 residues. CDR1 and CDR2 from the germline V gene are LNHNV and YYDKDF (reference sequence). Between the trimmed V and J ends, which lost 6 bases and 1 base, there was a span of 9 bases. Sequenced: memory CD8+ T cells sorted from blood. Indicated subset: CD45RO+ cells pooled with CCR7-negative TemRA cells. V and J are TRBV15 and TRBJ1-1; D is possibly TRBD1 (5 bases). The sequence was obtained from a man aged 25-45 years in good health. The chain's CDR3 is CATRGDPNTEAFF. The DNA of the CDR3 is TGTGCCACCAGAGGGGACCCGAACACTGAAGCTTTCTTT.